The next 28 T cell receptor beta chains were all read from a single sample in a study of blood T cell repertoires in COVID-19. Produced via immunoSEQ multiplex PCR; TCRdb's table is partial and in-frame only. The sample consists of about 340,000 clones, 87% of them appearing once. The sample was peripheral blood. Receptors originate from a woman aged 45-65 years with COVID-19, enrolled during active disease.

The table lists this clone with a count of one. The chain uses TRBV5-1 and TRBJ2-4, with D tentatively TRBD2 (7 bases). CDR1 SGHRS and CDR2 YFSETQ come from the germline V gene. V lost 2 bases, J lost 8 bases, and 17 bases lay in between. This CDR3 region has 15 residues. Here the CDR3 reads CASSFGGAQIDIQYF. The CDR3 nucleotides read TGCGCCAGCAGCTTTGGGGGGGCGCAAATTGACATTCAGTACTTC.

The chain combines TRBV11-2 with TRBJ1-2, with 9 nucleotides matching TRBD1. Unmatched junction bases numbered 11, after V lost 5 bases and J lost 7 bases. The CDR3 contains 15 residues. From germline, CDR1 is SGHAT and CDR2 FQNNGV. The CDR3 sequence: CASSLKTGGDGGYTF. The DNA of the CDR3 is TGTGCCAGCAGCCTAAAAACAGGGGGCGACGGTGGCTACACCTTC. Based on the CDR3 plus reference TRBV11-2 and TRBJ1-2, the full variable domain is EAGVAQSPRYKIIEKRQSVAFWCNPISGHATLYWYQQILGQGPKLLIQFQNNGVVDDSQLPKDRFSAERLKGVDSTLKIQPAKLEDSAVYLCASSLKTGGDGGYTFGSGTRLTVV.

The genes are TRBV5-1 and TRBJ2-7; 7 nucleotides match TRBD2. The germline V gene has CDR1 SGHRS and CDR2 YFSETQ. With V trimmed by 1 base and J by 0 bases, 10 bases remained unmatched. The CDR3 spans 17 residues. Here the CDR3 reads CASSLRPSGSSSYEQYF. DNA for the CDR3: TGCGCCAGCAGCTTGAGACCTAGCGGTTCAAGCTCCTACGAGCAGTACTTC.

The chain has TRBV29-1 and TRBJ2-3; TRBD2 aligns across 16 bases. The V gene end was trimmed by 6 bases and the J gene end by 4 bases; junction bases not matched to a gene: 10. From germline, CDR1 is SQVTM and CDR2 ANQGSEA. The CDR3 runs 17 residues. CDR3 coding DNA: TGCAGCGTATGGGGACTAGCGGGAGGGCCGAGTTCAGATACGCAGTATTTT. It is translated as CSVWGLAGGPSSDTQYF.

The V and J genes are TRBV29-1 and TRBJ2-7; 7 nucleotides line up with TRBD2. V trimming: 0 bases; J trimming: 2 bases; junction bases outside the gene matches: 10. Germline-derived CDR1 and CDR2 are SQVTM and ANQGSEA. The CDR3 has 16 residues. CDR3 in DNA: TGCAGCGTTGAAGATCAGGGCGGGGGAGTCCCCTACGAGCAGTACTTC. The encoded protein is CSVEDQGGGVPYEQYF.

The chain uses TRBV7-9 and TRBJ1-5; D may be TRBD1 (6 bases). V shed 1 base and J shed 2 bases, with 18 bases lying between them. Germline values: CDR1 SEHNR, CDR2 FQNEAQ (reference sequence). The CDR3 totals 18 residues. The CDR3 spells CASSLGSAGARGNQPQHF. DNA of the CDR3: TGTGCCAGCAGCTTAGGTTCGGCAGGGGCCCGGGGCAATCAGCCCCAGCATTTT.

The CDR3 DNA reads as TGTGCCAGCAGCGTAGTGGCTAGCGAAGGTCTCAATGAGCAGTTCTTC. Translated, it gives CASSVVASEGLNEQFF. This rearrangement joins TRBV9 to TRBJ2-1; perhaps TRBD2 as D (6 bases). With 0 bases removed from V and 6 bases from J, the gap between germline ends came to 16 bases. The CDR3 is 16 amino acids. In germline, CDR1 is SGDLS, CDR2 YYNGEE.

CDR3 sequence (DNA): TGCAGTGCTAGACTAGCGGCCGAGCAGTACTTC. This sequence encodes CSARLAAEQYF. The chain links TRBV20-1 to TRBJ2-7; 7 bases align to TRBD2. The germline CDR1 and CDR2 sequences are DFQATT and SNEGSKA (reference sequence). The V and J ends lost 2 bases and 6 bases, in that order; junction bases with no gene match: 1. This CDR3 is 11 amino acids long.

The chain has TRBV29-1 and TRBJ1-1; the D is unclear. Trimming removed 0 bases from V and 6 bases from J, with 5 bases in between. The CDR3 totals 11 residues. CDR1 and CDR2 from the germline V gene are SQVTM and ANQGSEA. CDR3 region: CSVEDTAEAFF. The DNA of the CDR3 is TGCAGCGTTGAAGATACGGCTGAAGCTTTCTTT. Supplemented by reference TRBV29-1 and TRBJ1-1, the full variable domain reads SAVISQKPSRDICQRGTSLTIQCQVDSQVTMMFWYRQQPGQSLTLIATANQGSEATYESGFVIDKFPISRPNLTFSTLTVSNMSPEDSSIYLCSVEDTAEAFFGQGTRLTVV.

There are a few counts of this clone. This rearrangement joins TRBV19 to TRBJ1-5, with 7 bases fitting TRBD1. V lost 5 bases and J lost 1; bases outside the gene matches: 5. Germline CDR1 and CDR2: LNHDA and SQIVND (reference sequence). The CDR3 covers 15 residues. CDR3 loop: CASSPGGQSNQPQHF. The CDR3 nucleotides are TGTGCCAGTAGTCCTGGGGGACAGAGCAATCAGCCCCAGCATTTT.

The chain combines TRBV13 with TRBJ2-7; D unresolved. CDR3 length equals 12 residues. The ends were cut back, 3 bases at V and 4 bases at J, with 7 bases in the middle. CDR1 PRHDT and CDR2 FYEKMQ come from the germline V gene (reference sequence). As DNA, the CDR3 is TGTGCCAGCAGCTTGTGGAGTTACGAGCAGTACTTC. Its translation: CASSLWSYEQYF.

This rearrangement joins TRBV7-8 to TRBJ2-7; TRBD2 aligns across 13 bases. This CDR3 contains 18 residues. CDR1 and CDR2 (germline): SGHVS, FQNEAQ. With V trimmed by 5 bases and J by 0 bases, 10 bases remained unmatched. Here the CDR3 reads CASSTSGTSGTNSYEQYF. The CDR3 region has the DNA TGTGCCAGCAGCACGTCCGGGACTAGCGGGACCAACTCCTACGAGCAGTACTTC.

V gene TRBV9 combines with J gene TRBJ2-1; D gene ambiguous. The germline V and J ends were trimmed by 1 base and 7 bases, with 9 bases remaining between them. CDR3 length: 13 residues. The germline gives CDR1 SGDLS, CDR2 YYNGEE. The CDR3: CASSVSRLNEQFF. In DNA form, the CDR3 reads TGTGCCAGCAGCGTATCCCGACTTAATGAGCAGTTCTTC.

DNA for the CDR3: TGCGCCAGCAGGGGCTCCGCGTATGCCACAGGGTTCAACACTGAAGCTTTCTTT. This sequence encodes CASRGSAYATGFNTEAFF. The chain joins TRBV5-1 to TRBJ1-1; D may be TRBD1 (6 bases). Deletions cut 5 bases from V and 2 bases from J, with 25 bases between. Germline CDR1 and CDR2: SGHRS and YFSETQ. This CDR3 region has 18 residues.

The V gene is TRBV2, the J gene TRBJ2-1; 7 positions match TRBD1. The CDR3 covers 16 residues. Per the germline V gene, CDR1 is SNHLY and CDR2 is FYNNEI. With 6 bases clipped from V and 1 base from J, the junction kept 9 bases outside the gene matches. Here the CDR3 DNA reads TGTGCCAGCAGGGACCAGGGGGACATTTCCTACAATGAGCAGTTCTTC. Its protein is CASRDQGDISYNEQFF.

CDR3 protein: CASSPPGGLSYEQYF. The CDR3 nucleotides read TGTGCCAGCAGCCCCCCGGGGGGCTTGTCCTACGAGCAGTACTTC. J is TRBJ2-7 and V is TRBV7-9, with TRBD2 as a possible D gene (7 bases). The V end lost 5 bases, the J end lost 1 base, and 15 bases lay between the germline ends. This CDR3 has 15 residues. The germline V gene encodes CDR1 SEHNR and CDR2 FQNEAQ (reference sequence).

The gene calls are TRBV11-3 and TRBJ2-1, with a tentative D call TRBD2 (5 bases). The CDR3 runs 15 residues. The germline V gene has CDR1 SGHNT and CDR2 YENEEA. V lost 2 bases to trimming and J lost 5 bases, with 13 bases between them. CDR3 sequence (DNA): TGTGCCAGCAGCTTAAGGCCGGGGATCAACAATGAGCAGTTCTTC. Its translation: CASSLRPGINNEQFF. Variable domain in full (rest from reference TRBV11-3 and TRBJ2-1): EAGVVQSPRYKIIEKKQPVAFWCNPISGHNTLYWYLQNLGQGPELLIRYENEEAVDDSQLPKDRFSAERLKGVDSTLKIQPAELGDSAVYLCASSLRPGINNEQFFGPGTRLTVL.

The chain uses TRBV18 and TRBJ1-2; the D gene is possibly TRBD1 (6 bases). Germline lookup yields CDR1 KGHSH and CDR2 LQKENI. Trimming took off 4 bases at V and 4 bases at J, with 16 bases between the two ends. The CDR3 is made up of 15 amino acids. This CDR3 is CASSQKKTGTYGYTF. As DNA, the CDR3 is TGTGCCAGCTCACAAAAAAAGACAGGTACCTATGGCTACACCTTC.

This chain joins TRBV18 and TRBJ1-3; D gene ambiguous. The CDR3 is 15 amino acids. V lost 0 bases and J 0 bases, leaving 6 bases between the germline ends. The germline CDR1 and CDR2 sequences are KGHSH and LQKENI. CDR3 bases: TGTGCCAGCTCACCACCTAGTGGCTCTGGAAACACCATATATTTT. It encodes CASSPPSGSGNTIYF.

The CDR3 spells CASRSGTSPSNEQFF. CDR3 DNA sequence: TGTGCCAGCAGATCTGGGACTAGCCCGTCCAATGAGCAGTTCTTC. The V call is TRBV2, the J call TRBJ2-1, with 9 bases identical to TRBD2. V shed 6 bases, J shed 6 bases, and the junction held 9 bases outside the gene matches. This CDR3 contains 15 residues. Germline V gene lookup returns CDR1 SNHLY and CDR2 FYNNEI.

The chain's CDR3 is CATSVLQGTKNIQYF. The CDR3 DNA reads TGTGCCACCAGTGTCTTACAGGGGACCAAAAACATTCAGTACTTC. The chain uses TRBV24-1 and TRBJ2-4; 7 nucleotides agree with TRBD1. Unmatched junction bases numbered 5, after V lost 5 bases and J lost 2 bases. The CDR3 spans 15 residues. Germline lookup yields CDR1 KGHDR and CDR2 SFDVKD.

The genes are TRBV7-9 and TRBJ1-1; TRBD1 is a possible D gene (6 bases). Trimming cost V 2 bases and J 4 bases, with 14 bases left between them. Germline V gene lookup returns CDR1 SEHNR and CDR2 FQNEAQ (reference sequence). The CDR3 has 15 residues. CDR3 in amino acids: CASSLKFGQFTEAFF. CDR3 DNA: TGTGCCAGCAGCTTAAAATTTGGACAGTTCACTGAAGCTTTCTTT.

V gene TRBV10-1 combines with J gene TRBJ2-7; D gene ambiguous. Per the germline V gene, CDR1 is WNHNN and CDR2 is SYGVQD (reference sequence). The CDR3 is made up of 14 amino acids. The V end lost 3 bases, the J end lost 2 bases, and 11 bases lay between the germline ends. The CDR3 region is CASSDTPNTYEQYF. CDR3 coding DNA: TGCGCCAGCAGTGACACCCCCAACACCTACGAGCAGTACTTC.

The rearrangement uses TRBV29-1 and TRBJ1-4; no clear D. CDR1 is SQVTM and CDR2 is ANQGSEA in the germline V gene. There are 12 residues in the CDR3. V lost 4 bases and J lost 8, with 11 bases in between. The CDR3 loop reads CSVVQEGEKLFF. The CDR3 DNA reads TGCAGCGTTGTTCAAGAGGGAGAAAAACTGTTTTTT.

The CDR3 DNA is TGTGCCATCAGTTTAGCGGACCAAGAGACCCAGTACTTC. It is translated as CAISLADQETQYF. The gene calls are TRBV10-3 and TRBJ2-5; the D gene is possibly TRBD2 (6 bases). The length of the CDR3 is 13 residues. The V end lost 5 bases, the J end lost 0 bases, and 7 bases lay between the germline ends. Germline CDR1 ENHRY, CDR2 SYGVKD.

The rearrangement joins TRBV19 to TRBJ1-1, with 11 nucleotides matching TRBD1. This CDR3 is 18 amino acids long. Germline lookup yields CDR1 LNHDA and CDR2 SQIVND (reference sequence). The V and J ends lost 3 bases and 1 base, in that order; junction bases with no gene match: 10. The CDR3 DNA follows: TGTGCCAGTAGTATCAGTTCAGGACAGGGGGCATGGAACACTGAAGCTTTCTTT. Translated: CASSISSGQGAWNTEAFF.

The chain employs TRBV7-2 and TRBJ1-5; 7 bases agree with TRBD1. Germline-derived CDR1 and CDR2 are SGHTA and FQGNSA. The V segment lost 4 bases and the J segment 2 bases; nucleotides outside the gene matches: 2. The CDR3 has 14 residues. The CDR3 sequence is CASSSTGGNQPQHF. As DNA, the CDR3 is TGTGCCAGCAGCTCCACAGGGGGCAATCAGCCCCAGCATTTT.

V is TRBV7-8 and J is TRBJ1-2; D gene unclear. Germline CDR1 SGHVS, CDR2 FQNEAQ. CDR3 length equals 12 residues. Trimming cost V 0 bases and J 4 bases, with 3 bases left between them. The CDR3 nucleotides read TGTGCCAGCAGCTTAGCGAGCTATGGCTACACCTTC. This translates into CASSLASYGYTF. The variable domain in full, with the rest retrieved from reference TRBV7-8 and TRBJ1-2, is GAGVSQSPRYKVAKRGQDVALRCDPISGHVSLFWYQQALGQGPEFLTYFQNEAQLDKSGLPSDRFFAERPEGSVSTLKIQRTQQEDSAVYLCASSLASYGYTFGSGTRLTVV.